This TCR beta chain stems from a study of T cell repertoires in cytomegalovirus infection. Study overall: Indications came from public TCR beta signatures; they pointed to CMV infection and to a matching HLA type.

General study results and limits: CMV-specific TCR beta clonotypes restricted by HLA-C were the ones dominating the ex vivo response. Summed frequency of public TCR beta families distinguished CMV carriers with the relevant HLA.

V shed 5 bases, J shed 4 bases, and the junction held 4 bases outside the gene matches. This CDR3 contains 13 residues. Germline V gene data show CDR1 as SGHTA and CDR2 as FQGTGA. TCRdb passed the reads through MiXCR, listing each CDR3 protein once. The sample holds some 300,000 distinct CDR3 sequences, around 9.1% seen once. This clonotype was counted at least ten times. Its target is unknown. The TCR was taken from a human donor in good health (CMV status not recorded). Some clones in this sample may be carry-over from other donors' samples. The chain employs TRBV7-3 and TRBJ2-5; 7 nucleotides align to TRBD1. Sequencing used PBMCs. The CDR3 protein is CASSRGQAETQYF. The CDR3 DNA follows: TGTGCCAGCAGCCGTGGACAGGCAGAGACCCAGTACTTC.